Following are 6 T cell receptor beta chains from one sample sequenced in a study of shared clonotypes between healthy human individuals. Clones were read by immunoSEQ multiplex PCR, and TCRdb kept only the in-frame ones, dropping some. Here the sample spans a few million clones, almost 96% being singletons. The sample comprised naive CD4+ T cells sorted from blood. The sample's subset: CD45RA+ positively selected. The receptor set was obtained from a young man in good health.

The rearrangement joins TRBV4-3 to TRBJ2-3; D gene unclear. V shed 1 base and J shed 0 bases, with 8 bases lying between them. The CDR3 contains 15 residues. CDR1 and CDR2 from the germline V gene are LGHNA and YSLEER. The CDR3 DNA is TGCGCCAGCAGCCAAGGATCGGCTAGCACAGATACGCAGTATTTT. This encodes CASSQGSASTDTQYF.

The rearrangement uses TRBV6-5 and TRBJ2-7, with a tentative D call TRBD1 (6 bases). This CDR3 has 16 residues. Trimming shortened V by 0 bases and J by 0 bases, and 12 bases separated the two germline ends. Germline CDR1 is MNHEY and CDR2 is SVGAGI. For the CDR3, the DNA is TGTGCCAGCAGTTACTCGGGGGCAGGATTCTCCTACGAGCAGTACTTC. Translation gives CASSYSGAGFSYEQYF.

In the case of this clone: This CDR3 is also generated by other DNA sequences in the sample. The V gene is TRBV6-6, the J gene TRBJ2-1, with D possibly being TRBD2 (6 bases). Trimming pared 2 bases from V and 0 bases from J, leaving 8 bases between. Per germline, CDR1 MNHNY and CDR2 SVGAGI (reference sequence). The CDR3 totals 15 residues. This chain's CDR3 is CASSYRGSSYNEQFF. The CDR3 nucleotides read TGTGCCAGCAGTTACCGGGGGAGCTCCTACAATGAGCAGTTCTTC.

CDR3 sequence: CASSYTLLQGYEQYF. Here the CDR3 DNA reads TGTGCCAGCAGTTACACCTTGTTACAGGGCTACGAGCAGTACTTC. The chain couples TRBV6-6 to TRBJ2-7; D perhaps matches TRBD1 (6 bases). This CDR3 comprises 15 residues. V dropped 2 bases and J dropped 3 bases, with 14 bases sitting between them. Germline lookup yields CDR1 MNHNY and CDR2 SVGAGI (reference sequence).

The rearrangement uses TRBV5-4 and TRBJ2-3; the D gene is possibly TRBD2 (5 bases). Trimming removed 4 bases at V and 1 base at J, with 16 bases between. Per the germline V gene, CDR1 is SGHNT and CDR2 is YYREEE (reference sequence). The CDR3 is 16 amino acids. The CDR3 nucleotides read TGTGCCAGCAGCGAGGGAACTAGTTTCGGCACAGATACGCAGTATTTT. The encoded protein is CASSEGTSFGTDTQYF.

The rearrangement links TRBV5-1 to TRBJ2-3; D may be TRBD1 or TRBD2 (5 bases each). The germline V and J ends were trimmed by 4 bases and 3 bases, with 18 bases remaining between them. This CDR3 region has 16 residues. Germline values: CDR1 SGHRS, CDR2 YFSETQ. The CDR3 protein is CASSQGPSRGTDTQYF. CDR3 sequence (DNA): TGCGCCAGCAGCCAGGGACCGTCTAGGGGTACAGATACGCAGTATTTT. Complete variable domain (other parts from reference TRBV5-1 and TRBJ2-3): KAGVTQTPRYLIKTRGQQVTLSCSPISGHRSVSWYQQTPGQGLQFLFEYFSETQRNKGNFPGRFSGRQFSNSRSEMNVSTLELGDSALYLCASSQGPSRGTDTQYFGPGTRLTVL.